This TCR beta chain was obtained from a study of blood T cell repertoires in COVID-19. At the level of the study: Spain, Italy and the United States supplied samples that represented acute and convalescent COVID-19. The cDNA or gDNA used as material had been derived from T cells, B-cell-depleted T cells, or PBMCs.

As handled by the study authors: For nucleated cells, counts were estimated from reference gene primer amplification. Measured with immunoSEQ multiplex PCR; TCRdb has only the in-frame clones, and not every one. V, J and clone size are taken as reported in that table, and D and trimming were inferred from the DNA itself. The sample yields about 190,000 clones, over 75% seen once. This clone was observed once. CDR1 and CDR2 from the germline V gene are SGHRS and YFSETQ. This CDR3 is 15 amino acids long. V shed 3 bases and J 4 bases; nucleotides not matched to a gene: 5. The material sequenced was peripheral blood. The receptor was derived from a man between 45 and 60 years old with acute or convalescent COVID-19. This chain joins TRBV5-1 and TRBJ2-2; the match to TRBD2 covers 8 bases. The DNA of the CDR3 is TGCGCCAGCAGCTCCCCCGGGGGGGCCACCGGGGAGCTGTTTTTT. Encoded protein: CASSSPGGATGELFF.